The 23 T cell receptor beta chains given below trace back to one sample, sequenced in a study of blood T cell repertoires in COVID-19. TCRdb's copy holds only in-frame clones and misses some; the assay was immunoSEQ multiplex PCR. The sample lists fewer than 200,000 clones, 86% occurring once. The sequencing input was PBMCs or T cells enriched from blood (not recorded which). The origin of the receptors is a woman aged 40 to 55 in a cohort exposed to, infected with or recovered from COVID-19 (not recorded which).

This sequence joins TRBV29-1 and TRBJ2-7; 7 nucleotides line up with TRBD1. Per germline, CDR1 SQVTM and CDR2 ANQGSEA. The CDR3 length is 11 residues. The CDR3: CNQTGLGEQYF. In nucleotides, the CDR3 is TGCAACCAGACAGGGCTGGGCGAGCAGTACTTC.

The chain couples TRBV4-1 to TRBJ1-3; no definite D call. The CDR3 is made up of 18 amino acids. The V and J ends lost 1 base and 4 bases respectively, with 20 bases between them. Germline V gene data show CDR1 as MGHRA and CDR2 as YSYEKL. The CDR3 reads CASSQATASSSGGNTIYF. The CDR3 DNA reads as TGCGCCAGCAGCCAAGCCACGGCCTCTTCTTCGGGAGGAAACACCATATATTTT.

This chain's CDR3 is CASSFAGNEAFF. The CDR3 DNA is TGCGCCAGCAGCTTCGCGGGTAATGAAGCTTTCTTT. The gene calls are TRBV5-1 and TRBJ1-1; D ambiguous. Germline V gene sequence: CDR1 SGHRS, CDR2 YFSETQ. V shed 2 bases and J shed 7 bases, with 9 bases lying between them. The CDR3 consists of 12 residues. The full variable domain, its missing parts supplied by reference TRBV5-1 and TRBJ1-1, is KAGVTQTPRYLIKTRGQQVTLSCSPISGHRSVSWYQQTPGQGLQFLFEYFSETQRNKGNFPGRFSGRQFSNSRSEMNVSTLELGDSALYLCASSFAGNEAFFGQGTRLTVV.

The chain recombines TRBV7-2 with TRBJ1-6; unclear D gene. V was pared by 4 bases and J by 0 bases, with 13 bases between. Looked up from germline, CDR1 is SGHTA and CDR2 is FQGNSA. The CDR3 extends over 17 amino acids. The CDR3 sequence: CASSSSIRSSYNSPLHF. CDR3 coding DNA: TGTGCCAGCAGCTCCAGCATTAGGAGCTCCTATAATTCACCCCTCCACTTT.

Comment on this clone: Additional DNA sequences in this sample encode the identical CDR3. The chain uses TRBV19 and TRBJ1-1; D unclear. This CDR3 region has 13 residues. V lost 4 bases and J lost 0, with 6 bases in between. Germline CDR1 is LNHDA and CDR2 is SQIVND (reference sequence). CDR3 residues: CASSSTVNTEAFF. CDR3 DNA sequence: TGTGCCAGTAGTAGCACAGTGAACACTGAAGCTTTCTTT.

This chain links TRBV29-1 with TRBJ2-3, with 9 bases aligning to TRBD2. The CDR3 spans 15 residues. Trimming took 3 bases from V and 4 from J; bases not matched to a gene: 8. Germline CDR1 reads SQVTM; CDR2 reads ANQGSEA. The CDR3 coding sequence is TGCAGCGTTGAGGTGGTGGGACTAGCACCAGATACGCAGTATTTT. It yields the protein CSVEVVGLAPDTQYF.

J is TRBJ2-5 and V is TRBV6-2 or TRBV6-3; the D is unclear. V was shortened by 2 bases and J by 0 bases, with 13 bases between the two germline ends. In germline, CDR1 is MNHEY, CDR2 SVGEGT. The CDR3 contains 16 residues. The CDR3 region is CASSYKAPAHQETQYF. As DNA, the CDR3 is TGTGCCAGCAGTTACAAAGCCCCAGCGCACCAAGAGACCCAGTACTTC.

The chain has TRBV28 and TRBJ1-5; a possible D gene is TRBD1 (6 bases). Per germline, CDR1 MDHEN and CDR2 SYDVKM. Between the trimmed V and J ends, which lost 8 bases and 0 bases, there was a span of 14 bases. The CDR3 spans 15 residues. The CDR3 here is CASERGGSSNQPQHF. Written as DNA, the CDR3 is TGTGCCAGCGAAAGGGGGGGTAGTAGCAATCAGCCCCAGCATTTT.

The gene calls are TRBV27 and TRBJ1-5, with a tentative D call TRBD1 (5 bases). The CDR3 spans 16 residues. Germline-derived CDR1 and CDR2 are MNHEY and SMNVEV (reference sequence). Deletions cut 1 base from V and 6 bases from J, with 16 bases between. The CDR3 protein is CASSLFGPGGGQPQHF. DNA of the CDR3: TGTGCCAGCAGTTTATTCGGACCGGGGGGTGGTCAGCCCCAGCATTTT.

This sequence joins TRBV6-2 or TRBV6-3 and TRBJ2-1; 9 bases match TRBD2. In germline, CDR1 is MNHEY, CDR2 SVGEGT. The junction had 7 bases not matched to a gene; V was cut back by 6 bases and J by 7 bases. This CDR3 region has 14 residues. The CDR3 protein is CASSPRSGGNEQFF. The DNA of the CDR3 is TGTGCCAGCAGCCCCAGGAGCGGGGGGAATGAGCAGTTCTTC.

V gene TRBV7-9 combines with J gene TRBJ2-3; 7 bases are shared with TRBD1. The CDR3 is 15 residues long. Germline CDR1 and CDR2: SEHNR and FQNEAQ (reference sequence). V dropped 1 base and J dropped 2; count of bases not matched to a gene: 3. Written as DNA, the CDR3 is TGTGCCAGCAGCTTAGAGGGGGCGATCACAGATACGCAGTATTTT. Its protein is CASSLEGAITDTQYF.

V gene TRBV11-3 combines with J gene TRBJ2-2; TRBD2 is a possible D gene (6 bases). The CDR3 extends over 15 amino acids. Trimming cost V 3 bases and J 6 bases, with 14 bases left between them. From germline, CDR1 is SGHNT and CDR2 YENEEA. CDR3 loop: CASSFLRDSAGELFF. The CDR3 bases are TGTGCCAGCAGCTTTTTACGGGACTCTGCCGGGGAGCTGTTTTTT.

This clone was picked up many times. The gene calls are TRBV11-2 and TRBJ1-4; the D gene is possibly TRBD1 (6 bases). The V gene's germline CDR1 is SGHAT and CDR2 FQNNGV. The CDR3 length is 14 residues. Trimming cost V 1 base and J 7 bases, with 10 bases left between them. As DNA, the CDR3 is TGTGCCAGCAGCTTAGGGGGGCAGGGTGAAAAACTGTTTTTT. Residues: CASSLGGQGEKLFF.

J is TRBJ2-7 and V is TRBV5-1, with 7 bases matching TRBD2. Germline CDR1 reads SGHRS; CDR2 reads YFSETQ. V lost 0 bases, J lost 2 bases, and 8 bases stayed unmatched. The CDR3 extends over 16 amino acids. The DNA for the CDR3 is TGCGCCAGCAGCTTGGGCGGGAGTCCTAAAACCTACGAGCAGTACTTC. Amino acids: CASSLGGSPKTYEQYF.

The chain is built from TRBV5-1 and TRBJ1-2; D is perhaps TRBD1 (6 bases). CDR3 length: 14 amino acids. CDR1 is SGHRS and CDR2 is YFSETQ in the germline V gene. Trimming left V 4 bases short and J 2 bases short, with 12 bases between. Here the CDR3 DNA reads TGCGCCAGCAGCCACGACAGGCGGAACTATGGCTACACCTTC. This sequence encodes CASSHDRRNYGYTF.

This clone was seen only once. The chain combines TRBV7-7 with TRBJ2-5; 11 nucleotides match TRBD2. Looked up from germline, CDR1 is SSHAT and CDR2 is FNYEAQ (reference sequence). The V gene end was trimmed by 5 bases and the J gene end by 5 bases; junction bases not matched to a gene: 13. The CDR3 loop spans 17 amino acids. The CDR3, as DNA: TGTGCCAGCAGCCCCCAAATAGCGGGAGGGCCGGAGGAGACCCAGTACTTC. Its translation is CASSPQIAGGPEETQYF.

The chain joins TRBV6-1 to TRBJ1-3, with TRBD1 identical over 7 bases. The germline gives CDR1 MNHNS, CDR2 SASEGT. The V gene end was trimmed by 2 bases and the J gene end by 4 bases; junction bases not matched to a gene: 5. CDR3 length: 15 amino acids. The DNA of the CDR3 is TGTGCCAGCAGTGAACCGGGACAGCAAGGAAACACCATATATTTT. Residues: CASSEPGQQGNTIYF.

Here the CDR3 DNA reads TGTGCCAGCACGACAGGGCGATTGAACACTGAAGCTTTCTTT. Protein: CASTTGRLNTEAFF. The genes are TRBV2 and TRBJ1-1, with 7 nucleotides matching TRBD1. This CDR3 region has 14 residues. Germline lookup yields CDR1 SNHLY and CDR2 FYNNEI. V lost 7 bases, J lost 0 bases, and 5 bases stayed unmatched.

The chain uses TRBV3-1 (or the pseudogene TRBV3-2) and TRBJ2-1; D is perhaps TRBD2 (6 bases). The V and J ends lost 1 base and 8 bases respectively, with 18 bases between them. This CDR3 is 16 amino acids long. The germline gives CDR1 LGHDT, CDR2 YNNKEL (reference sequence). CDR3 DNA: TGTGCCAGCAGCCAAGGGGGGGACGGCGCCCGACATGAGCAGTTCTTC. It translates to CASSQGGDGARHEQFF.

The J gene is TRBJ2-5, the V gene TRBV29-1; weak D call: TRBD1 (6 bases). Germline CDR1 reads SQVTM; CDR2 reads ANQGSEA. Trimming left V 3 bases short and J 5 bases short, with 13 bases between. This CDR3 has 13 residues. CDR3 DNA: TGCAGCGTTGAGGCAGGGGATAGGGAGACCCAGTACTTC. Its protein product is CSVEAGDRETQYF.

The chain recombines TRBV11-2 with TRBJ1-3, with D possibly being TRBD1 (5 bases). Germline-derived CDR1 and CDR2 are SGHAT and FQNNGV. This CDR3 is 15 amino acids long. V was clipped by 5 bases and J by 2 bases, with 13 bases between them. CDR3 sequence reads: CASSLSGGPGNTIYF. In DNA form, the CDR3 reads TGTGCCAGCAGCCTCTCGGGGGGACCTGGAAACACCATATATTTT.

J is TRBJ2-7 and V is TRBV3-1 (or the pseudogene TRBV3-2); 11 nucleotides match TRBD1. Germline lookup yields CDR1 LGHDT and CDR2 YNNKEL (reference sequence). CDR3 length: 14 residues. V lost 4 bases and J lost 4; bases outside the gene matches: 3. The CDR3 coding sequence is TGTGCCAGCAGCCCGGGACAGGGGGTATACGAGCAGTACTTC. Amino acids: CASSPGQGVYEQYF.

The chain employs TRBV27 and TRBJ1-6; the D is unclear. The CDR3 runs 15 residues. Between the trimmed V and J ends, which lost 5 bases and 6 bases, there was a span of 14 bases. CDR1 MNHEY and CDR2 SMNVEV come from the germline V gene (reference sequence). The DNA of the CDR3 is TGTGCCAGCAGTCCGACTTTCAGCTTTAATTCACCCCTCCACTTT. Protein sequence: CASSPTFSFNSPLHF.